Reported below is one T cell receptor (beta chain). Its antigen remains unidentified. This record comes from a study of shared clonotypes between healthy human individuals. Assay used: immunoSEQ multiplex PCR; TCRdb lists only in-frame clones, some missing. In the table there are roughly 330,000 clones, roughly 70% of which are singletons. The germline V gene has CDR1 SGHNT and CDR2 YENEEA. This CDR3 is built from 14 residues. V shed 5 bases and J shed 1 base, with 11 bases lying between them. Study results and caveats: Even with large depth, rarefaction showed that sorted-subset sequencing was incomplete. In having few donors, the study represented limited genetic and exposure-history diversity.

This TCR came from a man under 40 in good health. The chain carries TRBV11-3 and TRBJ2-5; possibly TRBD1 for D (6 bases). What was sequenced was memory CD4+ T cells sorted from blood. Regarding subset: CD45RA-negative fraction. CDR3 sequence: CASSPTDSQETQYF. For the CDR3, the DNA is TGTGCCAGCAGCCCCACGGACAGCCAAGAGACCCAGTACTTC.